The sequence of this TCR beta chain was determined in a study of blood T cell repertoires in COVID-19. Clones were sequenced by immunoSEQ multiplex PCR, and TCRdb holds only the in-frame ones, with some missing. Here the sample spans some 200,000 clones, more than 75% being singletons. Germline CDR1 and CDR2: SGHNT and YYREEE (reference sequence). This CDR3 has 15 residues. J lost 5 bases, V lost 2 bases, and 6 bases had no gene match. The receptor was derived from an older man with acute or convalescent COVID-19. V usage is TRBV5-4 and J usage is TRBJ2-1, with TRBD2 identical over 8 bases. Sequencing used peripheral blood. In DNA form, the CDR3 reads TGTGCCAGCAGCTTCGGCCTAGCGGGCGACAATGAGCAGTTCTTC. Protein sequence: CASSFGLAGDNEQFF. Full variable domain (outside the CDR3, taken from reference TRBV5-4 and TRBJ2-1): ETGVTQSPTHLIKTRGQQVTLRCSSQSGHNTVSWYQQALGQGPQFIFQYYREEENGRGNFPPRFSGLQFPNYSSELNVNALELDDSALYLCASSFGLAGDNEQFFGPGTRLTVL.